This TCR beta chain originates from a study of cytomegalovirus exposure and HLA in healthy donors. Across the whole study: The 90 to 150 validation repertoires and the 666 first-cohort repertoires shared a platform, a later analysis reported.

Notes on the study in general: CMV antigen specificity of a few CMV-associated chains was confirmed in vitro. Subsequent analysis of the roughly 120 validation repertoires found a tendency for first-cohort TCR clusters to co-occur. Altogether, about 160 TCR beta chains were recorded as cytomegalovirus-associated.

The sample holds a few counts of this clone. Its specificity is not known. Within the sample, other DNA sequences also encode this same CDR3. Clones were sequenced by immunoSEQ multiplex PCR, and TCRdb holds only the in-frame ones, with some missing. The data contain some 150,000 clones, 70% to 90% of them singletons. The CDR3 spans 12 residues. Germline V gene sequence: CDR1 GTSNPN, CDR2 SVGIG (reference sequence). The V and J ends lost 0 bases and 2 bases respectively, with 2 bases between them. The gene calls are TRBV30 and TRBJ1-5, with D unclear. The material sequenced was PBMCs. This clonotype originated in a man between 18 and 35 years old in good health and CMV-seropositive. CDR3 coding DNA: TGTGCCTGGAGTGTCGGCAATCAGCCCCAGCATTTT. As protein: CAWSVGNQPQHF.